One and the same sample provided the 21 T cell receptor beta chains below, sequenced in a study of T cells after posttransplantation cyclophosphamide. Treatment was busulfan-fludarabine conditioning, a marrow graft, and cyclophosphamide on days +3 and +4. Clones were read by immunoSEQ multiplex PCR, and TCRdb kept only the in-frame ones, dropping some. The top ten hold less than 35% of the sample, which has some 19,000 clones, about 68% seen once. The material sequenced was PBMCs, taken after an allogeneic stem cell transplant with post-transplant cyclophosphamide. The receptors derive from a young adult male patient who received an allogeneic stem cell transplant from a related donor, was CMV-positive, and had acute GVHD only. Some T cells may arise from the graft donor.

This chain connects TRBV30 to TRBJ2-7; D may be TRBD1 (6 bases). This CDR3 contains 16 residues. Germline CDR1 reads GTSNPN; CDR2 reads SVGIG (reference sequence). Trimming left V 4 bases short and J 1 base short, with 20 bases between. The CDR3 here is CAWTGTLLPLSYEQYF. The CDR3, as DNA: TGTGCCTGGACCGGGACACTGCTGCCGTTATCCTACGAGCAGTACTTC.

The chain links TRBV5-1 to TRBJ2-7, with 8 bases fitting TRBD2. Germline CDR1 and CDR2: SGHRS and YFSETQ. The CDR3 has 18 amino acids. V shed 4 bases and J 2 bases; nucleotides not matched to a gene: 17. The CDR3: CASSLPPGGGSRTYEQYF. The CDR3 bases are TGCGCCAGCAGCCTCCCCCCGGGCGGGGGGTCACGAACCTACGAGCAGTACTTC.

This clone was counted a single time. The chain has TRBV4-1 and TRBJ2-5; D unclear. Germline V gene lookup returns CDR1 MGHRA and CDR2 YSYEKL. The CDR3 has 14 amino acids. V lost 0 bases and J 3 bases, leaving 8 bases between the germline ends. CDR3 region: CASSQDPQEETQYF. The CDR3 region has the DNA TGCGCCAGCAGCCAAGATCCACAAGAAGAGACCCAGTACTTC.

The gene calls are TRBV6-6 and TRBJ1-1; D remains ambiguous. There are 13 residues in the CDR3. CDR1 is MNHNY and CDR2 is SVGAGI in the germline V gene (reference sequence). V was clipped by 1 base and J by 1 base, with 4 bases between them. This CDR3 is CASSYWQNTEAFF. CDR3 coding DNA: TGTGCCAGCAGTTACTGGCAGAACACTGAAGCTTTCTTT.

CDR3 sequence: CASSFSGSYNEQFF. The CDR3 DNA sequence: TGTGCCAGCAGCTTCTCGGGCTCCTACAATGAGCAGTTCTTC. V gene TRBV7-3 combines with J gene TRBJ2-1; D is ambiguous. The CDR3 is 14 amino acids. Germline CDR1 is SGHTA and CDR2 is FQGTGA. V shed 3 bases and J shed 0 bases, with 6 bases lying between them.

The chain combines TRBV6-5 with TRBJ2-4; maybe TRBD1 (6 bases). V was shortened by 4 bases and J by 8 bases, with 12 bases between the two germline ends. The germline gives CDR1 MNHEY, CDR2 SVGAGI. The CDR3 runs to 13 residues. The DNA for the CDR3 is TGTGCCAGCAGTTCCTTGGGGGCCTACATTCAGTACTTC. Protein sequence: CASSSLGAYIQYF.

Only a few counts were recorded for this clone. The chain links TRBV5-1 to TRBJ2-1, with 8 bases that match TRBD2. Germline V lookup: CDR1 SGHRS, CDR2 YFSETQ. There are 16 residues in the CDR3. V lost 0 bases and J lost 0; bases outside the gene matches: 2. CDR3 in DNA: TGCGCCAGCAGCTTGGATCTAGCGGGCTCCTACAATGAGCAGTTCTTC. This codes for CASSLDLAGSYNEQFF.

This chain's CDR3 is CASRAGYYTDTQYF. CDR3 sequence (DNA): TGTGCCAGCAGGGCAGGGTACTACACAGATACGCAGTATTTT. The chain uses TRBV2 and TRBJ2-3; the D gene is possibly TRBD1 (5 bases). Between the trimmed V and J ends, which lost 6 bases and 2 bases, there was a span of 12 bases. Germline CDR1 reads SNHLY; CDR2 reads FYNNEI. CDR3 length: 14 residues.

This clone was seen a single time. The chain joins TRBV4-3 to TRBJ1-5; D gene ambiguous. Germline V gene lookup returns CDR1 LGHNA and CDR2 YSLEER. The CDR3 has 14 residues. Trimming shortened V by 4 bases and J by 6 bases, and 13 bases separated the two germline ends. This chain's CDR3 is CASSRDLTGQPQHF. Here the CDR3 DNA reads TGCGCCAGCAGCCGAGATTTAACGGGTCAGCCCCAGCATTTT.

J is TRBJ1-6 and V is TRBV28; TRBD1 might be the D (5 bases). Germline V lookup: CDR1 MDHEN, CDR2 SYDVKM. Trimming stripped 6 bases from V and 10 bases from J, with 19 bases between. The CDR3 is 15 amino acids. CDR3 sequence reads: CASRAAGGSGSPLHF. In DNA form, the CDR3 reads TGTGCCAGCAGAGCCGCGGGGGGGTCGGGGTCACCCCTCCACTTT.

The chain couples TRBV10-3 to TRBJ1-1, with D possibly TRBD1 on 6 matching bases. The CDR3 length is 11 residues. Germline loops: CDR1 ENHRY, CDR2 SYGVKD. V dropped 10 bases and J dropped 5 bases, with 11 bases sitting between them. This CDR3 is CATSTGTEAFF. The CDR3 DNA reads TGTGCCACCTCGACAGGTACTGAAGCTTTCTTT.

This clone came up once. The chain employs TRBV18 and TRBJ1-1; TRBD1 aligns across 9 bases. The J segment lost 7 bases and the V segment lost 3 bases, leaving 6 bases of the junction unmatched. Germline V gene lookup returns CDR1 KGHSH and CDR2 LQKENI. The length of the CDR3 is 14 residues. The CDR3 sequence is CASSPRTGEDEAFF. The CDR3 nucleotides are TGTGCCAGCTCACCCAGGACAGGGGAGGATGAAGCTTTCTTT.

Comment on this clone: This likely stems from a read error, as it lies one base from a far larger clone. The same CDR3 can be traced to other DNA sequences in this sample. This chain connects TRBV7-9 to TRBJ1-6; unclear D gene. Per germline, CDR1 SEHNR and CDR2 FQNEAQ (reference sequence). The V end lost 5 bases, the J end lost 4 bases, and 9 bases lay between the germline ends. There are 14 residues in the CDR3. The chain's CDR3 is CASSHLTYNSPLHF. CDR3 nucleotides: TGTGCCAGCAGCCATTTGACTTATAATTCACCCCTCCACTTT.

This chain uses TRBV5-1 with TRBJ2-5; TRBD2 aligns across 10 bases. The CDR3 runs 15 residues. Trimming cost V 2 bases and J 5 bases; bases outside gene matches: 6. The V gene's germline CDR1 is SGHRS and CDR2 YFSETQ. The CDR3 DNA reads TGCGCCAGCAGCTTAGCGGGGGGGCAGAGGGAGACCCAGTACTTC. Protein sequence: CASSLAGGQRETQYF.

The chain links TRBV6-5 to TRBJ2-7; D may be TRBD1 (5 bases). The germline CDR1 and CDR2 sequences are MNHEY and SVGAGI. V was clipped by 0 bases and J by 2 bases, with 11 bases between them. This CDR3 has 15 amino acids. CDR3 protein: CASSYSGQGAYEQYF. The CDR3 DNA sequence: TGTGCCAGCAGTTACTCGGGTCAGGGCGCCTACGAGCAGTACTTC.

Only a few counts were recorded for this clone. The J gene is TRBJ1-2, the V gene TRBV5-6; 7 bases are shared with TRBD1. The CDR3 contains 16 residues. Germline V gene data show CDR1 as SGHDT and CDR2 as YYEEEE. V lost 1 base, J lost 6 bases, and 12 bases stayed unmatched. The CDR3: CASSLSLGGWLDGYTF. DNA for the CDR3: TGTGCCAGCAGCTTGTCTTTAGGGGGCTGGTTGGATGGCTACACCTTC.

J is TRBJ1-4 and V is TRBV15; 9 bases fit TRBD1. V lost 4 bases, J lost 7 bases, and 7 bases stayed unmatched. CDR3 length equals 15 residues. The germline V gene encodes CDR1 LNHNV and CDR2 YYDKDF (reference sequence). The CDR3 region has the DNA TGTGCCACCAGCAAGAGGGGGACAGGGTCTGAAAAACTGTTTTTT. Encoded protein: CATSKRGTGSEKLFF.

This rearrangement joins TRBV20-1 to TRBJ1-1; no reliable D call. This CDR3 region has 11 residues. Germline CDR1 is DFQATT and CDR2 is SNEGSKA (reference sequence). Trimming shortened V by 6 bases and J by 0 bases, and 5 bases separated the two germline ends. CDR3 DNA sequence: TGCAGTGCCAGGATGAACACTGAAGCTTTCTTT. It codes for CSARMNTEAFF.

This chain joins TRBV19 and TRBJ1-6; D gene ambiguous. Germline V CDR1 and CDR2: LNHDA, SQIVND (reference sequence). This CDR3 is built from 15 residues. Trimming cost V 2 bases and J 2 bases, with 7 bases left between them. The CDR3 region is CASSITMAYNSPLHF. The CDR3 bases are TGTGCCAGTAGTATAACAATGGCCTATAATTCACCCCTCCACTTT.

J is TRBJ2-5 and V is TRBV6-1; 11 bases are shared with TRBD1. V dropped 2 bases and J dropped 1; count of bases not matched to a gene: 3. Germline CDR1 and CDR2: MNHNS and SASEGT. CDR3 length equals 16 residues. In nucleotides, the CDR3 is TGTGCCAGCAGTGAACGGGACAGGGGGTTCCAAGAGACCCAGTACTTC. This translates into CASSERDRGFQETQYF.

The chain recombines TRBV7-2 with TRBJ2-7; D possibly corresponds to TRBD2 (6 bases). Germline loops: CDR1 SGHTA, CDR2 FQGNSA. This CDR3 is built from 15 residues. Trimming removed 1 base from V and 2 bases from J, with 12 bases in between. CDR3 in DNA: TGTGCCAGCAGCTTAGTAGGAGGGTTCGCCTACGAGCAGTACTTC. Its translation: CASSLVGGFAYEQYF.